The entry that follows covers one T cell receptor (beta chain) sequence. Germline V gene data show CDR1 as MDHEN and CDR2 as SYDVKM. V was pared by 2 bases and J by 6 bases, with 9 bases of the junction left unmatched. CDR3 length equals 15 residues. The RNA, roughly 0.45 to 1 ug, was put through reverse transcription using random hexamers. TCRdb re-derived calls from the immunoSEQ multiplex PCR reads in MiXCR, one entry per CDR3 protein. Of roughly 160,000 distinct CDR3 sequences in the sample, 95% to 96% were seen once. The data derive from a study of CD8 T cells in Susac syndrome. Input material: CD4+ T cells from PBMCs. The clonotype originates from a human donor with Susac syndrome. The J gene is TRBJ2-7, the V gene TRBV28, with TRBD2 matching over 8 bases. The CDR3 region is CASSLPTGGPTEQYF. CDR3 sequence (DNA): TGTGCCAGCAGTTTACCCACGGGAGGGCCTACCGAGCAGTACTTC.